This T cell receptor (beta chain) was recovered during a study of molecular identifiers for immune sequencing clone quantification. Both previously described methods and listed TCR primers were employed to make bulk TCR libraries. A single record per CDR3 protein comes from TCRdb applying MiXCR to the PCR reads. In the table there are a few hundred thousand distinct CDR3 sequences, about 22% of which are singletons. Naive CD8 libraries were made from about 20,000 to 1,000,000 sorted cells, and they used 10%, 30% or 50% RNA. The CDR3 covers 17 residues. The germline CDR1 and CDR2 sequences are SGHTA and FQGNSA. With 4 bases removed from V and 4 bases from J, the gap between germline ends came to 23 bases. Study observations and caveats: Clonotypes topping 20 RNA copies carried over 97% of effector molecules but under 1% of naive ones. Barcode-sharing identical TCR molecules could underestimate highly expanded clone sizes.

Notes on this clonotype: Its specificity is not known.

Material: naive CD8+ T cells from blood, with Jurkat cell RNA spiked in. Sample subset: FACS-sorted CD8+CD4-CCR7+CD45RA+ naive T cells. This rearrangement joins TRBV7-2 to TRBJ2-7; D may be TRBD2 (6 bases). This clonotype was sampled from a human donor in good health. Some libraries in this study had Jurkat cell RNA spiked in. CDR3 amino acids: CASSSREEGLLTYEQYF. CDR3 bases: TGTGCCAGCAGCTCCCGCGAAGAGGGACTCCTAACTTACGAGCAGTACTTC.